These 18 T cell receptor beta chains came from one sample sequenced in a study of graft-versus-host responses after intestinal transplantation. Sequencing was performed with immunoSEQ multiplex PCR; in TCRdb, only in-frame clones are kept and a portion is missing. Among some 81,000 clones, roughly nine tenths were seen once, and the ten largest hold less than 0.4%. Antigens of these TCRs are unknown. This specimen was unstimulated CD4+ T cells sorted from spleen or lymph node cells, taken before intestinal transplant. Every receptor here comes from a human donor who received an intestinal transplant.

The CDR3 region is CASRHPAGEKLFF. The CDR3, as DNA: TGTGCCAGCAGACACCCCGCGGGTGAAAAACTGTTTTTT. The chain links TRBV28 to TRBJ1-4; D ambiguous. CDR1 is MDHEN, CDR2 SYDVKM, per germline. V dropped 6 bases and J dropped 7 bases, with 12 bases sitting between them. The CDR3 covers 13 residues.

CDR3 residues: CASSPTSGRAREQYF. CDR3 bases: TGTGCCAGCAGCCCGACTAGCGGGAGGGCTCGTGAGCAGTACTTC. This chain uses TRBV6-6 with TRBJ2-7; 14 nucleotides agree with TRBD2. The CDR3 runs to 15 residues. V was pared by 6 bases and J by 7 bases, with 8 bases of the junction left unmatched. The V gene's germline CDR1 is MNHNY and CDR2 SVGAGI (reference sequence).

This chain links TRBV30 with TRBJ2-6; maybe TRBD2 (6 bases). Germline CDR1 reads GTSNPN; CDR2 reads SVGIG (reference sequence). Trimming stripped 1 base from V and 1 base from J, with 8 bases between. This CDR3 region has 15 residues. The CDR3 is CAWSAGTSGANVLTF. The CDR3 bases are TGTGCCTGGAGTGCCGGGACTTCTGGGGCCAACGTCCTGACTTTC.

The V gene is TRBV1, the J gene TRBJ2-4; the D call TRBD2 from the table was never checked on the DNA. TRBV1 is designated a pseudogene. CDR3 length: 17 residues. CDR3 loop: CTSSQGGLGGAKNIQYF. DNA for the CDR3: TGCACCAGCAGCCAAGGAGGTTTGGGAGGAGCCAAAAACATTCAGTACTTC.

The genes are TRBV9 and TRBJ2-3; no reliable D call. The germline V and J ends were trimmed by 4 bases and 3 bases, with 3 bases remaining between them. The CDR3 sequence is 11 residues long. CDR1 and CDR2 from the germline V gene are SGDLS and YYNGEE. The DNA for the CDR3 is TGTGCCAGCAGCTTAACAGATACGCAGTATTTT. Protein product: CASSLTDTQYF.

The V call is TRBV11-2, the J call TRBJ1-6; weak D call: TRBD1 (6 bases). V was trimmed by 6 bases and J by 7 bases, leaving 10 bases between them. CDR1 is SGHAT, CDR2 FQNNGV, per germline. The CDR3 covers 13 residues. CDR3 nucleotide sequence: TGTGCCAGCAGACGGACAGTGAATTCACCCCTCCACTTT. Translated, it gives CASRRTVNSPLHF. The full variable domain, completed using reference TRBV11-2 and TRBJ1-6, is EAGVAQSPRYKIIEKRQSVAFWCNPISGHATLYWYQQILGQGPKLLIQFQNNGVVDDSQLPKDRFSAERLKGVDSTLKIQPAKLEDSAVYLCASRRTVNSPLHFGNGTRLTVT.

The chain has TRBV5-3 and TRBJ2-2; maybe TRBD1 (7 bases). TRBV5-3 is placed among ORFs of uncertain function. The CDR3 is 16 residues long. V lost 2 bases, J lost 0 bases, and 11 bases lay in between. CDR3: CARSLGGGANTGELFF. CDR3 sequence (DNA): TGTGCCAGAAGCTTAGGAGGGGGCGCGAACACCGGGGAGCTGTTTTTT.

This rearrangement joins TRBV5-5 to TRBJ2-7; 7 positions agree with TRBD2. V lost 4 bases and J lost 6; bases outside the gene matches: 4. Germline CDR1 reads SGHKS; CDR2 reads YYEKEE (reference sequence). The CDR3 spans 12 residues. The DNA of the CDR3 is TGTGCCAGCAGCCTGACTAGCTCCGAGCAGTACTTC. Amino acids: CASSLTSSEQYF.

The CDR3 loop is CASSLRAGLGTDTQYF. The CDR3 DNA reads TGTGCCAGCAGCTTAAGAGCGGGGCTTGGTACAGATACGCAGTATTTT. The V call is TRBV13, the J call TRBJ2-3; 7 nucleotides match TRBD2. The V gene's germline CDR1 is PRHDT and CDR2 FYEKMQ (reference sequence). Trimming took 2 bases from V and 3 from J; bases not matched to a gene: 8. The CDR3 is made up of 16 amino acids.

The rearrangement uses TRBV11-3 and TRBJ2-7; 9 positions match TRBD1. The CDR3 runs to 18 residues. Germline V gives CDR1 SGHNT, CDR2 YENEEA. Germline trimming cut 7 bases from V and 6 bases from J; bases unmatched to any gene: 22. The CDR3 protein is CASTLRDRDTLRLGEQYF. CDR3 coding DNA: TGTGCCAGCACCCTTAGGGACAGGGACACCCTAAGACTGGGCGAGCAGTACTTC.

This rearrangement joins TRBV9 to TRBJ1-2; tentatively, D is TRBD1 (5 bases). Germline CDR1 reads SGDLS; CDR2 reads YYNGEE. V was clipped by 4 bases and J by 4 bases, with 14 bases between them. This CDR3 has 14 amino acids. The CDR3 protein is CASSPRGRGYGYTF. CDR3 coding DNA: TGTGCCAGCAGCCCCCGGGGGAGAGGCTATGGCTACACCTTC.

The V and J genes are TRBV5-1 and TRBJ2-3, with 11 bases fitting TRBD2. Germline CDR1 is SGHRS and CDR2 is YFSETQ. This CDR3 region has 15 residues. V shed 5 bases, J shed 0 bases, and the junction held 2 bases outside the gene matches. This CDR3 reads CASRGLAASTDTQYF. CDR3 DNA sequence: TGCGCCAGCAGGGGACTAGCGGCAAGCACAGATACGCAGTATTTT.

This chain's CDR3 is CASSEVGTGASTDTQYF. For the CDR3, the DNA is TGTGCCAGCAGTGAAGTCGGGACAGGGGCGTCGACAGATACGCAGTATTTT. This chain joins TRBV6-1 and TRBJ2-3; 10 nucleotides agree with TRBD1. Germline CDR1 reads MNHNS; CDR2 reads SASEGT. The CDR3 covers 17 residues. Germline trimming cut 1 base from V and 3 bases from J; bases unmatched to any gene: 7.

CDR3 DNA: TGTGCCAGCAGCAAAGGATCTAGCGGCGACAATGAGCAGTTCTTC. The encoded protein is CASSKGSSGDNEQFF. The chain couples TRBV21-1 to TRBJ2-1; no check of the table's D call, TRBD2, against the DNA was made. TRBV21-1 is recorded as a pseudogene. The CDR3 is 15 amino acids.

V gene TRBV5-4 combines with J gene TRBJ1-2, with D possibly TRBD1 on 5 matching bases. Looked up from germline, CDR1 is SGHNT and CDR2 is YYREEE (reference sequence). The CDR3 has 16 residues. Deletions cut 1 base from V and 3 bases from J, with 16 bases between. The DNA of the CDR3 is TGTGCCAGCAGCTTGCAAGACAGACCCATCGACTATGGCTACACCTTC. The encoded protein is CASSLQDRPIDYGYTF.

The V call is TRBV28, the J call TRBJ1-3; weak D call: TRBD1 (6 bases). Germline V gene sequence: CDR1 MDHEN, CDR2 SYDVKM. V was cut by 6 bases and J by 0 bases, with 18 bases left in between. The CDR3 spans 17 residues. The CDR3 loop is CASRRVPGQFSGNTIYF. In nucleotides, the CDR3 is TGTGCCAGCAGACGAGTCCCGGGACAATTCTCTGGAAACACCATATATTTT.

The chain uses TRBV5-1 and TRBJ2-7, with 7 bases aligning to TRBD1. The ends lost 5 bases at V and 1 base at J; junction bases unmatched: 3. The CDR3 extends over 13 amino acids. The germline gives CDR1 SGHRS, CDR2 YFSETQ. The CDR3 sequence: CASRKGQSYEQYF. CDR3 bases: TGCGCCAGCAGAAAGGGACAGTCCTACGAGCAGTACTTC.

The chain employs TRBV6-5 and TRBJ2-1; TRBD1 might be the D (5 bases). Germline CDR1 reads MNHEY; CDR2 reads SVGAGI. The CDR3 sequence is 13 residues long. Trimming took off 6 bases at V and 7 bases at J, with 13 bases between the two ends. The CDR3 loop is CASSLGHPNEQFF. CDR3 DNA: TGTGCCAGCAGCCTCGGACACCCTAATGAGCAGTTCTTC.